What follows describes a single TCR beta chain. How the authors handled the data: How many nucleated cells were present was estimated from reference gene primer amplification. Clones were sequenced by immunoSEQ multiplex PCR, and TCRdb holds only the in-frame ones, with some missing. The V and J calls and clone size were taken over from that table, and D and trimming were inferred from the DNA. This sample has about 280,000 clones; 83% occur once, and the top ten carry approximately 10%. Germline V CDR1 and CDR2: LGHNA, YNFKEQ. Trimming removed 2 bases at V and 5 bases at J, with 13 bases between. The CDR3 has 14 amino acids. The sample belongs to a study of blood T cell repertoires in COVID-19. Study-wide background: Samples of COVID-19 (acute and convalescent) were obtained from the United States, Italy and Spain.

This clonotype originated in a woman aged 45 to 65 who had recovered from COVID-19. This sequence joins TRBV4-2 and TRBJ2-7, with D possibly matching TRBD1 (5 bases). Source material: peripheral blood. For the CDR3, the DNA is TGTGCCAGCAGCCAACCCCAGGGCCTCAACGAGCAGTACTTC. Its translation is CASSQPQGLNEQYF.